Shown below are 16 T cell receptor beta chains from a single sample sequenced in a study of PD-1 blockade in classical Hodgkin lymphoma. Time point denoted: cycle 4 day 1 (C4D1), after less than 7 weeks of nivolumab. With no exception, relapse followed autologous stem cell transplantation in all patients, and brentuximab vedotin exposure varied. Purified CD4+ T cells were obtained from thawed PBMCs through magnetic negative selection. Generated by immunoSEQ multiplex PCR, the TCRdb table keeps only in-frame clones and is missing some. This table holds around 17,000 clones, about three quarters found once. This sample comprised CD4+ T cells from blood, obtained before the fourth cycle of nivolumab. The source of these receptors is a human donor with classical Hodgkin lymphoma.

This chain links TRBV11-2 with TRBJ2-5; TRBD2 matches at 11 bases. Germline V gives CDR1 SGHAT, CDR2 FQNNGV. V shed 5 bases, J shed 7 bases, and the junction held 6 bases outside the gene matches. The CDR3 runs to 14 residues. CDR3 residues: CASSQSGTSGTQYF. In nucleotides, the CDR3 is TGTGCCAGCAGCCAGTCCGGGACTAGCGGGACCCAGTACTTC.

This chain uses TRBV5-8 with TRBJ2-1, with TRBD1 as a possible D gene (6 bases). V shed 5 bases and J shed 3 bases, with 15 bases lying between them. The CDR3 contains 15 residues. Germline CDR1 SGHTS, CDR2 YDEGEE. CDR3 nucleotides: TGTGCCAGCAGACTTCGGACAGAATACTACAATGAGCAGTTCTTC. Amino acids: CASRLRTEYYNEQFF. Drawing the rest from reference TRBV5-8 and TRBJ2-1, the complete variable domain is EAGVTQSPTHLIKTRGQQATLRCSPISGHTSVYWYQQALGLGLQFLLWYDEGEERNRGNFPPRFSGRQFPNYSSELNVNALELEDSALYLCASRLRTEYYNEQFFGPGTRLTVL.

V gene TRBV29-1 combines with J gene TRBJ2-2; TRBD2 matches at 13 bases. Germline CDR1 and CDR2: SQVTM and ANQGSEA. The CDR3 covers 17 residues. With V trimmed by 7 bases and J by 0 bases, 8 bases remained unmatched. This CDR3 is CSAGRLAGGSNTGELFF. The CDR3 nucleotides are TGCAGCGCCGGAAGACTAGCGGGAGGATCGAACACCGGGGAGCTGTTTTTT.

The gene calls are TRBV5-1 and TRBJ2-7; 9 nucleotides match TRBD1. V shed 4 bases, J shed 4 bases, and the junction held 9 bases outside the gene matches. The germline gives CDR1 SGHRS, CDR2 YFSETQ. This CDR3 comprises 15 residues. CDR3 sequence (DNA): TGCGCCAGCAGCCGCGAGACAGGGGGTTGGTACGAGCAGTACTTC. The encoded protein is CASSRETGGWYEQYF. Together with reference TRBV5-1 and TRBJ2-7, the CDR3 gives the full variable domain: KAGVTQTPRYLIKTRGQQVTLSCSPISGHRSVSWYQQTPGQGLQFLFEYFSETQRNKGNFPGRFSGRQFSNSRSEMNVSTLELGDSALYLCASSRETGGWYEQYFGPGTRLTVT.

The J gene is TRBJ2-2, the V gene TRBV10-1; D may match TRBD1 or TRBD2 (5 bases each). The germline V gene encodes CDR1 WNHNN and CDR2 SYGVQD (reference sequence). The CDR3 consists of 13 residues. V was cut by 8 bases and J by 1 base, with 8 bases left in between. CDR3 sequence: CASWDGNTGELFF. CDR3 DNA sequence: TGCGCCAGCTGGGACGGGAACACCGGGGAGCTGTTTTTT.

The rearrangement joins TRBV7-2 to TRBJ2-1, with D perhaps matching TRBD2 (5 bases). The germline V and J ends were trimmed by 0 bases and 9 bases, with 15 bases remaining between them. The V gene's germline CDR1 is SGHTA and CDR2 FQGNSA. The CDR3 consists of 15 residues. The CDR3 spells CASSLAPTGAGEQFF. The DNA for the CDR3 is TGTGCCAGCAGCTTAGCGCCCACTGGCGCGGGTGAGCAGTTCTTC.

The CDR3 DNA reads as TGCGCCAGCAGCTCCCGGACTAGCGGGTTATCGAACACCGGGGAGCTGTTTTTT. Translating it yields CASSSRTSGLSNTGELFF. The chain carries TRBV5-1 and TRBJ2-2, with 11 bases fitting TRBD2. From germline, CDR1 is SGHRS and CDR2 YFSETQ. J lost 0 bases, V lost 3 bases, and 7 bases had no gene match. The CDR3 extends over 18 amino acids. The full variable domain, completed using reference TRBV5-1 and TRBJ2-2, is KAGVTQTPRYLIKTRGQQVTLSCSPISGHRSVSWYQQTPGQGLQFLFEYFSETQRNKGNFPGRFSGRQFSNSRSEMNVSTLELGDSALYLCASSSRTSGLSNTGELFFGEGSRLTVL.

This chain uses TRBV21-1 with TRBJ2-7; the table's D call of TRBD1 was not tested on the DNA. TRBV21-1 is a listed pseudogene. The CDR3 consists of 15 residues. The CDR3 protein is CASSNPRGYSYEQYF. CDR3 nucleotide sequence: TGTGCCAGCAGCAACCCCAGGGGCTACTCCTACGAGCAGTACTTC.

This clone appeared a few times. The chain has TRBV6-1 and TRBJ2-7; D is perhaps TRBD1 or TRBD2 (5 bases each). Germline V gene data show CDR1 as MNHNS and CDR2 as SASEGT. V was cut by 4 bases and J by 0 bases, with 13 bases left in between. This CDR3 is 15 amino acids long. The CDR3 coding sequence is TGTGCCAGCAGTGGACCGGGGACGCCCTCCTACGAGCAGTACTTC. This codes for CASSGPGTPSYEQYF.

The CDR3 sequence: CASSPRTSGRASETQYF. The CDR3 nucleotides are TGTGCCAGCTCACCAAGGACTAGCGGGAGGGCCTCCGAGACCCAGTACTTC. The chain links TRBV18 to TRBJ2-5; 15 bases agree with TRBD2. Germline trimming cut 2 bases from V and 5 bases from J; bases unmatched to any gene: 6. This CDR3 comprises 17 residues. Germline V gene data show CDR1 as KGHSH and CDR2 as LQKENI.

The chain couples TRBV6-5 to TRBJ2-1; the match to TRBD1 covers 10 bases. The CDR3 runs to 15 residues. Germline trimming cut 2 bases from V and 7 bases from J; bases unmatched to any gene: 5. In germline, CDR1 is MNHEY, CDR2 SVGAGI. CDR3 DNA: TGTGCCAGCAGTTACCGACAGGGGGCGCGGAATGAGCAGTTCTTC. Translated, it gives CASSYRQGARNEQFF.

This rearrangement joins TRBV7-9 to TRBJ2-7, with D unresolved. CDR1 and CDR2 from the germline V gene are SEHNR and FQNEAQ (reference sequence). V was trimmed by 1 base and J by 5 bases, leaving 12 bases between them. This CDR3 comprises 14 residues. The CDR3 loop is CASSLDSSRNEQYF. DNA for the CDR3: TGTGCCAGCAGCTTAGACTCGTCTCGGAACGAGCAGTACTTC.

J is TRBJ2-7 and V is TRBV28, with D hard to call. Between the trimmed V and J ends, which lost 6 bases and 0 bases, there was a span of 6 bases. Germline-derived CDR1 and CDR2 are MDHEN and SYDVKM. The CDR3 covers 12 residues. CDR3 sequence (DNA): TGTGCCAGCAGGGACCCCTCCTACGAGCAGTACTTC. Translation: CASRDPSYEQYF.

The gene calls are TRBV5-4 and TRBJ1-2, with a weak D call TRBD1 (5 bases). CDR3 length equals 13 residues. Looked up from germline, CDR1 is SGHNT and CDR2 is YYREEE (reference sequence). The V end lost 4 bases, the J end lost 3 bases, and 10 bases lay between the germline ends. The CDR3, as DNA: TGTGCCAGCAGCCAGGGACGGGACTATGGCTACACCTTC. Its translation: CASSQGRDYGYTF.

The chain uses TRBV27 and TRBJ1-2; the D is unclear. The CDR3 spans 13 residues. V was pared by 7 bases and J by 8 bases, with 17 bases between. Germline lookup yields CDR1 MNHEY and CDR2 SMNVEV (reference sequence). This chain's CDR3 is CASMSRRLEGYTF. CDR3 nucleotides: TGTGCCAGCATGTCCAGGAGATTAGAAGGCTACACCTTC.

A few counts support this clone. J is TRBJ1-1 and V is TRBV13, with 7 bases fitting TRBD1. Germline V gene sequence: CDR1 PRHDT, CDR2 FYEKMQ (reference sequence). The CDR3 contains 13 residues. The ends lost 4 bases at V and 3 bases at J; junction bases unmatched: 2. CDR3 DNA sequence: TGTGCCAGCAGCTATACAGGGGACACTGAAGCTTTCTTT. This codes for CASSYTGDTEAFF.